These 29 T cell receptor beta chains originate from one sample sequenced in a study of CD8+CD57+ T cells in acquired aplastic anemia. Profiles of TCR beta VDJ and CDR3 were generated from a genomic DNA template. TCRdb redid the calling of the reads with MiXCR, one entry per CDR3 protein. The sample contains 250,000 to 350,000 distinct CDR3 sequences, 55% to 65% of which appear only once. Material: sorted CD4+, CD8+, or CD8+CD57+ T cells (not recorded which) from PBMCs. Receptor source: a human donor with severe aplastic anemia or a healthy control (not recorded which).

The CDR3 here is CASNPMSYEQYF. As DNA, the CDR3 is TGTGCCAGCAATCCGATGTCCTACGAGCAGTACTTC. This chain connects TRBV2 to TRBJ2-7; D call uncertain. The germline gives CDR1 SNHLY, CDR2 FYNNEI. This CDR3 comprises 12 residues. Trimming removed 7 bases from V and 1 base from J, with 8 bases in between.

V and J are TRBV9 and TRBJ1-3; D ambiguous. V lost 0 bases to trimming and J lost 0 bases, with 7 bases between them. The length of the CDR3 is 15 residues. From germline, CDR1 is SGDLS and CDR2 YYNGEE. Here the CDR3 DNA reads TGTGCCAGCAGCGTAGGTCCGATCTCTGGAAACACCATATATTTT. This sequence encodes CASSVGPISGNTIYF.

The J gene is TRBJ2-3, the V gene TRBV2, with D possibly being TRBD1 (5 bases). Germline CDR1 is SNHLY and CDR2 is FYNNEI. V dropped 3 bases and J dropped 4 bases, with 14 bases sitting between them. The CDR3 covers 15 residues. The CDR3 region has the DNA TGTGCCAGCAGTGACAGGGCCGCTAGACCAGATACGCAGTATTTT. It codes for CASSDRAARPDTQYF.

This clonotype has ten or more counts. The gene calls are TRBV5-1 and TRBJ2-5; TRBD2 might be the D (5 bases). CDR1 is SGHRS, CDR2 YFSETQ, per germline. The CDR3 length is 16 residues. Trimming took 0 bases from V and 4 from J, leaving 16 bases between them. The CDR3 protein is CASSLAPPGGRETQYF. The DNA for the CDR3 is TGCGCCAGCAGCTTGGCCCCCCCAGGCGGGCGAGAGACCCAGTACTTC.

This clonotype was detected a few times. The germline gene is not matched at one end of the junction; a read error may be the cause. The gene calls are TRBV6-1 and TRBJ2-3, with 12 bases that match TRBD2. There are 14 residues in the CDR3. Germline CDR1 MNHNS, CDR2 SASEGT. Here the CDR3 DNA reads TGTGCCAGCAGTGAAGCGGGCCCTAGCGGGAGGGACCTCTTT. This codes for CASSEAGPSGRDLF.

The genes are TRBV6-6 and TRBJ2-2; 8 nucleotides agree with TRBD1. The ends lost 8 bases at V and 7 bases at J; junction bases unmatched: 12. CDR3 length: 15 amino acids. The germline CDR1 and CDR2 sequences are MNHNY and SVGAGI (reference sequence). The CDR3 sequence: CASLTVQGAVGELFF. CDR3 coding DNA: TGTGCCAGCCTAACCGTTCAGGGGGCTGTCGGGGAGCTGTTTTTT.

Concerning this clonotype: A much larger clone lies one base from this, so it may be a read error. CDR3 nucleotides: TGTGCCAGTAGTATAGGAGGGGCTGGTACCTACAATGAGCAGCTCTTC. Residues: CASSIGGAGTYNEQLF. This chain connects TRBV19 to TRBJ2-1; the D call may be TRBD1 or TRBD2 (5 bases each). CDR3 length: 16 amino acids. CDR1 is LNHDA and CDR2 is SQIVND in the germline V gene (reference sequence). The complete variable domain, with remaining parts taken from reference TRBV19 and TRBJ2-1, reads DGGITQSPKYLFRKEGQNVTLSCEQNLNHDAMYWYRQDPGQGLRLIYYSQIVNDFQKGDIAEGYSVSREKKESFPLTVTSAQKNPTAFYLCASSIGGAGTYNEQLFGPGTRLTVL.

This clonotype was seen just once. The chain links TRBV7-2 to TRBJ2-5; TRBD2 is a possible D gene (6 bases). The germline V and J ends were trimmed by 2 bases and 5 bases, with 18 bases remaining between them. The CDR3 totals 16 residues. Germline V gene lookup returns CDR1 SGHTA and CDR2 FQGNSA. DNA for the CDR3: TGTGCCAGCAGCTTAACTGGGGCGGGGAGGATCGAGACCCAGTACTTC. As protein: CASSLTGAGRIETQYF.

This clonotype showed up just once. The V and J genes are TRBV15 and TRBJ2-1; 11 bases align to TRBD2. Germline V lookup: CDR1 LNHNV, CDR2 YYDKDF (reference sequence). With 0 bases clipped from V and 1 base from J, the junction kept 5 bases outside the gene matches. CDR3 size: 18 residues. The CDR3, as DNA: TGTGCCACCAGCAGAGATATGGGGACTAGCGGATCCTACAATGAGCAGTTCTTC. Translated, it gives CATSRDMGTSGSYNEQFF.

For this clonotype: One end of the junction varies from germline; a read error may be responsible. CDR3 nucleotide sequence: TGTGCCGCCAGTGATTTCGGGACAGGGATAACAGATACGCAGTATTTT. This encodes CAASDFGTGITDTQYF. The gene calls are TRBV24-1 and TRBJ2-3, with 9 nucleotides matching TRBD1. The CDR3 runs to 16 residues. Germline CDR1 is KGHDR and CDR2 is SFDVKD.

At least ten counts were recorded for this clonotype. This chain joins TRBV7-9 and TRBJ1-4; TRBD1 is a possible D gene (6 bases). Germline V gene data show CDR1 as SEHNR and CDR2 as FQNEAQ (reference sequence). CDR3 length: 15 residues. Between the trimmed V and J ends, which lost 2 bases and 5 bases, there was a span of 12 bases. In DNA, the CDR3 is TGTGCCAGCAGCTTATTAGGGGGAGAGAATGAAAAACTGTTTTTT. The encoded protein is CASSLLGGENEKLFF.

V gene TRBV7-9 combines with J gene TRBJ2-5, with 7 nucleotides matching TRBD2. Germline V lookup: CDR1 SEHNR, CDR2 FQNEAQ (reference sequence). The CDR3 spans 16 residues. Germline trimming cut 1 base from V and 5 bases from J; bases unmatched to any gene: 10. The CDR3 nucleotides read TGTGCCAGCAGCTTAGGGGCGGGCGGGGGAGAGGAGACCCAGTACTTC. It specifies CASSLGAGGGEETQYF.

The rearrangement joins TRBV5-1 to TRBJ2-7; 8 bases match TRBD1. The germline V gene encodes CDR1 SGHRS and CDR2 YFSETQ. The trim removed 1 base at V and 2 bases at J, leaving 8 bases unmatched. The CDR3 runs 16 residues. Here the CDR3 DNA reads TGCGCCAGCAGCTTGTTCGCGACAGGGGACGCCTACGAGCAGTACTTC. It encodes CASSLFATGDAYEQYF.

The sample holds many counts of this clonotype. The CDR3 DNA reads as TGTGCCAGCAGTAAGGACGATTCTACGCAGTATTTT. It yields the protein CASSKDDSTQYF. This chain links TRBV7-3 with TRBJ2-3; D remains ambiguous. Germline V CDR1 and CDR2: SGHTA, FQGTGA. Between the trimmed V and J ends, which lost 6 bases and 8 bases, there was a span of 12 bases. This CDR3 region has 12 residues.

Concerning this clonotype itself: A read error may produce the germline difference seen at one junction end. J is TRBJ1-4 and V is TRBV7-3; D remains ambiguous. The CDR3 is 12 residues long. CDR1 SGHTA and CDR2 FQGTGA come from the germline V gene. CDR3 nucleotides: TGTGCCAGCAGCTTAACCCAGGAAAGACTGTTTTTT. It yields the protein CASSLTQERLFF. Full variable domain (rest looked up from reference TRBV7-3 and TRBJ1-4): GAGVSQTPSNKVTEKGKYVELRCDPISGHTALYWYRQSLGQGPEFLIYFQGTGAADDSGLPNDRFFAVRPEGSVSTLKIQRTERGDSAVYLCASSLTQERLFFGSGTQLSVL.

This clonotype was recorded many times. V usage is TRBV11-3 and J usage is TRBJ2-1; no reliable D call. Germline V gene sequence: CDR1 SGHNT, CDR2 YENEEA. Deletions cut 5 bases from V and 2 bases from J, with 10 bases between. The CDR3 spans 14 residues. CDR3: CASSGSSAYNEQFF. The DNA for the CDR3 is TGTGCCAGCAGCGGGTCGTCTGCCTACAATGAGCAGTTCTTC.

Turning to this clonotype: The CDR3 carries no conserved terminal phenylalanine or tryptophan, so it likely arises from a read error. The DNA is omitted, as the CDR3 cannot be located on it reliably, and the CDR3 follows TCRdb's listing. V is TRBV19 and J is TRBJ1-3. Counting both end residues, the CDR3 totals 9 amino acids. Germline CDR1 LNHDA, CDR2 SQIVND (reference sequence). CDR3 residues: CASPQGLPR.

This clonotype occurred once. A junction boundary mismatches the germline segment, possibly from a read error. The chain uses TRBV5-1 and TRBJ2-3; 10 nucleotides match TRBD2. The CDR3 covers 16 residues. In germline, CDR1 is SGHRS, CDR2 YFSETQ. The CDR3: CASSFGSGTSADTQYF. CDR3 sequence (DNA): TGTGCCAGCAGCTTCGGGTCCGGGACTAGCGCAGATACGCAGTATTTT.

This chain links TRBV7-2 with TRBJ2-7; possible D gene TRBD2, 8 bases. The CDR3 runs to 16 residues. CDR1 and CDR2 (germline): SGHTA, FQGNSA. Trimming stripped 1 base from V and 2 bases from J, with 15 bases between. The CDR3 loop reads CASSLDVAGQTYEQYF. CDR3 nucleotide sequence: TGTGCCAGCAGCTTAGATGTAGCGGGACAGACCTACGAGCAGTACTTC.

Ten or more counts support this clonotype. This chain uses TRBV14 with TRBJ2-3; 7 nucleotides agree with TRBD1. Germline CDR1 SGHDN, CDR2 FVKESK. CDR3 length equals 15 residues. V was clipped by 2 bases and J by 3 bases; unmatched bases: 5. The CDR3 loop is CASSQIGQVTDTQYF. CDR3 nucleotides: TGTGCCAGCAGCCAAATTGGACAGGTTACAGATACGCAGTATTTT.

The rearrangement links TRBV29-1 to TRBJ2-7, with a possible D match to TRBD1 (6 bases). The CDR3 contains 13 residues. The V end lost 5 bases, the J end lost 3 bases, and 14 bases lay between the germline ends. From germline, CDR1 is SQVTM and CDR2 ANQGSEA. The CDR3: CSVNGQRLYEQYF. The CDR3 DNA sequence: TGCAGCGTTAACGGACAGAGACTCTACGAGCAGTACTTC.

J is TRBJ2-2 and V is TRBV7-2, with D possibly TRBD2 on 5 matching bases. V was clipped by 1 base and J by 0 bases, with 9 bases between them. The CDR3 is 16 amino acids. Looked up from germline, CDR1 is SGHTA and CDR2 is FQGNSA. The CDR3 region has the DNA TGTGCCAGCAGCTTAGGGGCACTAGCGAACACCGGGGAGCTGTTTTTT. The encoded protein is CASSLGALANTGELFF. Supplemented by reference TRBV7-2 and TRBJ2-2, the full variable domain reads GAGVSQSPSNKVTEKGKDVELRCDPISGHTALYWYRQSLGQGLEFLIYFQGNSAPDKSGLPSDRFSAERTGGSVSTLTIQRTQQEDSAVYLCASSLGALANTGELFFGEGSRLTVL.

This chain uses TRBV7-9 with TRBJ2-7; TRBD2 aligns across 9 bases. CDR3 length: 15 amino acids. Germline loops: CDR1 SEHNR, CDR2 FQNEAQ (reference sequence). The V gene end was trimmed by 4 bases and the J gene end by 0 bases; junction bases not matched to a gene: 4. The CDR3 region is CASSSGLATSYEQYF. CDR3 DNA: TGTGCCAGCAGCTCAGGACTAGCGACCTCCTACGAGCAGTACTTC. Drawing the rest from reference TRBV7-9 and TRBJ2-7, the complete variable domain is DTGVSQNPRHKITKRGQNVTFRCDPISEHNRLYWYRQTLGQGPEFLTYFQNEAQLEKSRLLSDRFSAERPKGSFSTLEIQRTEQGDSAMYLCASSSGLATSYEQYFGPGTRLTVT.

This clonotype was counted between two and nine times. The CDR3: CSAYHSRPTDTQYF. CDR3 bases: TGCAGTGCTTATCACTCGCGACCCACAGATACGCAGTATTTT. The V gene is TRBV20-1, the J gene TRBJ2-3; D is ambiguous. There are 14 residues in the CDR3. Germline CDR1 is DFQATT and CDR2 is SNEGSKA (reference sequence). V was clipped by 5 bases and J by 2 bases, with 14 bases between them.

This clonotype has at least ten counts. The CDR3, as DNA: TGCAGTGCTAGAGCATTAGAGCGGGCGGCGCCCTACAATGAGCAGTTCTTC. As protein: CSARALERAAPYNEQFF. The rearrangement joins TRBV20-1 to TRBJ2-1; possibly TRBD2 for D (6 bases). With 1 base removed from V and 2 bases from J, the gap between germline ends came to 18 bases. CDR3 length equals 17 residues. In germline, CDR1 is DFQATT, CDR2 SNEGSKA (reference sequence).

The chain is built from TRBV24-1 and TRBJ1-5; D remains ambiguous. The CDR3 extends over 14 amino acids. Germline CDR1 is KGHDR and CDR2 is SFDVKD. V was cut by 4 bases and J by 2 bases, with 8 bases left in between. In DNA, the CDR3 is TGTGCCACCAGTGAGGCAGGCGGCAATCAGCCCCAGCATTTT. Protein: CATSEAGGNQPQHF.

This clonotype showed up many times. The chain joins TRBV11-1 to TRBJ1-4; unclear D gene. Trimming removed 2 bases at V and 4 bases at J, with 8 bases between. The germline CDR1 and CDR2 sequences are SGHAT and FQDESV (reference sequence). The CDR3 extends over 14 amino acids. The CDR3 DNA follows: TGTGCCAGCAGCTTACGGAGGAATAATGAAAAACTGTTTTTT. Amino acid sequence: CASSLRRNNEKLFF.

For this clonotype: An end of the junction does not agree with germline; a read error may underlie this. The genes are TRBV24-1 and TRBJ2-1; 9 nucleotides match TRBD1. CDR1 and CDR2 from the germline V gene are KGHDR and SFDVKD. The CDR3 sequence is 14 residues long. The CDR3 is CATSDSGTGPERYF. The CDR3 nucleotides are TGTGCCACCAGTGATTCCGGGACAGGGCCTGAGCGGTACTTC.

The chain carries TRBV6-6 and TRBJ2-3; perhaps TRBD2 as D (6 bases). Trimming shortened V by 4 bases and J by 4 bases, and 18 bases separated the two germline ends. Germline V gene data show CDR1 as MNHNY and CDR2 as SVGAGI (reference sequence). The CDR3 runs 16 residues. The CDR3 protein is CASSSRLGLSSDTQYF. CDR3 bases: TGTGCCAGCAGTTCCCGACTAGGTCTCTCGTCAGATACGCAGTATTTT.